This passage covers 14 T cell receptor beta chains from one sample sequenced in a study of blood T cell repertoires in COVID-19. TCRdb's copy holds only in-frame clones and misses some; the assay was immunoSEQ multiplex PCR. There are approximately 70,000 clones in the sample; roughly nine tenths occur only once, and 2.5% to 3% lies in the top ten. The sequenced sample was peripheral blood. The receptors come from a man aged 50-60 years with COVID-19, enrolled during active disease.

The V gene is TRBV5-8, the J gene TRBJ1-1; 11 bases are a match to TRBD1. With 4 bases clipped from V and 0 bases from J, the junction kept 8 bases outside the gene matches. Germline V CDR1 and CDR2: SGHTS, YDEGEE. The CDR3 runs to 17 residues. The CDR3 sequence: CASSLDRGRTMNTEAFF. In DNA, the CDR3 is TGTGCCAGCAGCCTGGACAGGGGGCGAACGATGAACACTGAAGCTTTCTTT.

The chain couples TRBV24-1 to TRBJ2-1, with TRBD1 matching over 9 bases. V lost 9 bases, J lost 6 bases, and 8 bases stayed unmatched. The CDR3 extends over 14 amino acids. Germline V gene data show CDR1 as KGHDR and CDR2 as SFDVKD. The CDR3 DNA follows: TGTGCCACCTCCGGGACAGGGATATTCAATGAGCAGTTCTTC. Its protein product is CATSGTGIFNEQFF.

V usage is TRBV4-2 and J usage is TRBJ2-1; 10 bases are shared with TRBD1. The CDR3 length is 15 residues. J was trimmed by 5 bases and V by 1 base; bases with no gene match: 2. CDR1 and CDR2 from the germline V gene are LGHNA and YNFKEQ. The CDR3 DNA follows: TGTGCCAGCAGCCAAGTTGGACAGGGGGACAATGAGCAGTTCTTC. Residues: CASSQVGQGDNEQFF.

This clone was detected only once. The J gene is TRBJ2-7, the V gene TRBV5-1, with 9 bases matching TRBD2. V lost 6 bases to trimming and J lost 0 bases; unmatched junction nucleotides: 13. CDR1 and CDR2 (germline): SGHRS, YFSETQ. There are 17 residues in the CDR3. This CDR3 is CASNTKPRLAVSYEQYV. DNA of the CDR3: TGCGCCAGCAACACTAAACCCCGACTAGCGGTCTCCTACGAGCAGTACGTC.

This clone was detected a few times. The chain links TRBV2 to TRBJ1-4, with TRBD1 identical over 7 bases. This CDR3 region has 13 residues. Germline V gives CDR1 SNHLY, CDR2 FYNNEI. Losses at the gene ends were 6 bases for V and 8 bases for J; bases not matched to a gene: 6. This CDR3 reads CASSGGTVEKLFF. The CDR3 DNA sequence: TGTGCCAGCAGCGGTGGGACAGTCGAAAAACTGTTTTTT.

This clone is categorized as medium-sized (0.01 to 0.1%). CDR3 loop: CASSRRLGRETQYF. As DNA, the CDR3 is TGTGCCAGCAGTCGCCGGTTGGGGCGAGAGACCCAGTACTTC. The chain joins TRBV28 to TRBJ2-5; tentatively, D is TRBD1 (5 bases). The CDR3 contains 14 residues. V gave up 5 bases and J gave up 4 bases, with 14 bases separating them. Per germline, CDR1 MDHEN and CDR2 SYDVKM.

V gene TRBV9 combines with J gene TRBJ2-2, with 9 bases fitting TRBD2. The germline CDR1 and CDR2 sequences are SGDLS and YYNGEE. J lost 6 bases, V lost 3 bases, and 18 bases had no gene match. The CDR3 is made up of 19 amino acids. The CDR3 DNA reads as TGTGCCAGCAGCGCAAGTAAGACTAGCGGAACACGGGGGCCCGGGGAGCTGTTTTTT. Translated: CASSASKTSGTRGPGELFF.

V usage is TRBV19 and J usage is TRBJ2-7; D may be TRBD1 (5 bases). Trimming removed 9 bases from V and 5 bases from J, with 14 bases in between. Germline values: CDR1 LNHDA, CDR2 SQIVND (reference sequence). The CDR3 runs 12 residues. CDR3 DNA sequence: TGTGCCAGCCCAGAGTCCAGGGACGAGCAGTACTTC. As protein: CASPESRDEQYF. The full variable domain, in which reference TRBV19 and TRBJ2-7 provide the parts outside the CDR3, is DGGITQSPKYLFRKEGQNVTLSCEQNLNHDAMYWYRQDPGQGLRLIYYSQIVNDFQKGDIAEGYSVSREKKESFPLTVTSAQKNPTAFYLCASPESRDEQYFGPGTRLTVT.

The chain links TRBV10-3 to TRBJ2-7; perhaps TRBD2 as D (6 bases). The germline gives CDR1 ENHRY, CDR2 SYGVKD. The CDR3 is 13 residues long. V lost 6 bases to trimming and J lost 3 bases, with 12 bases between them. DNA of the CDR3: TGTGCCATCAGCTCGGGGGAGAGCTACGAGCAGTACGTC. It codes for CAISSGESYEQYV.

The V call is TRBV7-3, the J call TRBJ2-1; TRBD2 matches 14 bases. Germline V gene lookup returns CDR1 SGHTA and CDR2 FQGTGA. This CDR3 is 16 amino acids long. V was pared by 2 bases and J by 7 bases, with 4 bases of the junction left unmatched. This CDR3 is CASSLQGTSGRNEQFF. The CDR3 DNA reads as TGTGCCAGCAGCTTACAGGGGACTAGCGGGAGAAATGAGCAGTTCTTC.

To note about this clone: The same CDR3 also results from other DNA sequences found in this sample. This chain uses TRBV18 with TRBJ2-5; D is possibly TRBD1 (5 bases). Germline V gene sequence: CDR1 KGHSH, CDR2 LQKENI. V lost 3 bases to trimming and J lost 5 bases, with 13 bases between them. The CDR3 contains 14 residues. CDR3 sequence: CASSPGTGRETQYF. CDR3 sequence (DNA): TGTGCCAGCTCACCGGGAACAGGACGGGAGACCCAGTACTTC.

The rearrangement uses TRBV5-1 and TRBJ2-5; TRBD1 matches at 11 bases. Germline V CDR1 and CDR2: SGHRS, YFSETQ. The CDR3 contains 15 residues. The trim removed 7 bases at V and 4 bases at J, leaving 9 bases unmatched. This chain's CDR3 is CASGGDRGLGETQYF. For the CDR3, the DNA is TGCGCCAGCGGAGGGGACAGGGGGTTGGGAGAGACCCAGTACTTC. The full variable domain, with the rest looked up from reference TRBV5-1 and TRBJ2-5, is KAGVTQTPRYLIKTRGQQVTLSCSPISGHRSVSWYQQTPGQGLQFLFEYFSETQRNKGNFPGRFSGRQFSNSRSEMNVSTLELGDSALYLCASGGDRGLGETQYFGPGTRLLVL.

This clone was recorded only once. The J gene is TRBJ2-2, the V gene TRBV19; tentatively, D is TRBD2 (5 bases). The CDR3 is made up of 15 amino acids. Germline CDR1 reads LNHDA; CDR2 reads SQIVND (reference sequence). V lost 4 bases and J lost 7, with 16 bases in between. This CDR3 is CASSTALARVGELFF. The CDR3 DNA is TGTGCCAGTAGTACGGCCTTAGCGCGGGTCGGGGAGCTGTTTTTT. The variable domain in full, completed from reference TRBV19 and TRBJ2-2, reads DGGITQSPKYLFRKEGQNVTLSCEQNLNHDAMYWYRQDPGQGLRLIYYSQIVNDFQKGDIAEGYSVSREKKESFPLTVTSAQKNPTAFYLCASSTALARVGELFFGEGSRLTVL.

The chain recombines TRBV12-3 or TRBV12-4 with TRBJ2-2; possible D gene TRBD2, 5 bases. The CDR3 totals 13 residues. Trimming removed 7 bases from V and 2 bases from J, with 8 bases in between. The CDR3 spells CASNTGNTGELFF. Written as DNA, the CDR3 is TGTGCCAGCAATACGGGAAACACCGGGGAGCTGTTTTTT.